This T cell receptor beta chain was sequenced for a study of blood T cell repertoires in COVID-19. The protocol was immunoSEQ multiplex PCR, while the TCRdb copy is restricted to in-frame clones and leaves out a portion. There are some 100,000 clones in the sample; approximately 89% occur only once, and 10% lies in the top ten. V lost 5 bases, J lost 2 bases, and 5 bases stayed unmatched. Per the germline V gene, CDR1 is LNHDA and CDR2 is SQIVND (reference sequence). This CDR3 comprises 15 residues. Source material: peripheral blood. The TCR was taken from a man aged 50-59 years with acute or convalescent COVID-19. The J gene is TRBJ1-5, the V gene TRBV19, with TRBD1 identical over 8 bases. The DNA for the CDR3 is TGTGCCAGTAGTGGACAGGGCCTTGGCAATCAGCCCCAGCATTTT. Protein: CASSGQGLGNQPQHF.